This T cell receptor beta chain stems from a study of blood T cell repertoires in COVID-19. TCRdb keeps only in-frame clones here, not all; method: immunoSEQ multiplex PCR. The sample consists of roughly 70,000 clones, 73% of them appearing once. V was trimmed by 4 bases and J by 6 bases, leaving 16 bases between them. The CDR3 runs to 15 residues. Germline assignment: CDR1 LNHDA and CDR2 SQIVND (reference sequence). The material sequenced was peripheral blood. The V call is TRBV19, the J call TRBJ1-5, with a weak D call TRBD1 (5 bases). The clonotype comes from a man aged 55 to 70 with acute or convalescent COVID-19. The CDR3 sequence is CASSRGGTVRQPQHF. The CDR3 nucleotides are TGTGCCAGTAGTAGGGGCGGGACGGTTCGTCAGCCCCAGCATTTT.